A single sample gave rise to the 28 T cell receptor beta chains below, sequenced in a study of CD8 T cells in ankylosing spondylitis. Study-level findings and limits: Within ankylosing spondylitis blood, a TCR beta motif made up of several highly homologous variants appeared to be characteristic.

Each CDR3 protein gets one entry after TCRdb re-called the 5' RACE reads with MiXCR. This table has about 750,000 distinct CDR3 sequences, 19% appearing once. The antigens these receptors bind are not known. Sample: blood, either unsorted or a sorted T cell fraction (not recorded which). These receptors came from a male donor with ankylosing spondylitis.

The chain couples TRBV2 to TRBJ2-7, with TRBD1 matching over 7 bases. Germline lookup yields CDR1 SNHLY and CDR2 FYNNEI. Trimming at V came to 2 bases and at J to 4 bases, leaving 8 bases not matched to a gene. The CDR3 sequence is 15 residues long. DNA for the CDR3: TGTGCCAGCAGTGAAACGCTCGGGACAGCGTACGAGCAGTACTTC. Translating gives CASSETLGTAYEQYF.

The chain has TRBV15 and TRBJ2-5, with D possibly TRBD1 on 6 matching bases. CDR3 length: 15 residues. V was trimmed by 1 base and J by 2 bases, leaving 11 bases between them. Germline lookup yields CDR1 LNHNV and CDR2 YYDKDF (reference sequence). CDR3 sequence reads: CATSRANRAQETQYF. CDR3 sequence (DNA): TGTGCCACCAGCAGAGCCAACAGGGCGCAAGAGACCCAGTACTTC. Drawing the rest from reference TRBV15 and TRBJ2-5, the complete variable domain is DAMVIQNPRYQVTQFGKPVTLSCSQTLNHNVMYWYQQKSSQAPKLLFHYYDKDFNNEADTPDNFQSRRPNTSFCFLDIRSPGLGDTAMYLCATSRANRAQETQYFGPGTRLLVL.

This clonotype occurred a few times. The chain couples TRBV11-2 to TRBJ2-6; TRBD2 agrees at 10 bases. CDR1 is SGHAT and CDR2 is FQNNGV in the germline V gene. The CDR3 extends over 18 amino acids. Trimming at V came to 2 bases and at J to 1 base, leaving 5 bases not matched to a gene. The CDR3 loop is CASSLLAGVNSGANVLTF. The CDR3 DNA sequence: TGTGCCAGCAGCTTACTAGCGGGAGTAAATTCTGGGGCCAACGTCCTGACTTTC.

This clonotype was observed a few times. The DNA of the CDR3 is TGTGCCAGTAGTACCACTCTACTGCCGGGAGAGCAGTACTTC. It yields the protein CASSTTLLPGEQYF. The V and J genes are TRBV19 and TRBJ2-7; TRBD2 is a possible D gene (5 bases). The CDR3 contains 14 residues. Trimming cost V 4 bases and J 7 bases, with 17 bases left between them. Germline V lookup: CDR1 LNHDA, CDR2 SQIVND (reference sequence).

This clonotype was found a few times. The rearrangement joins TRBV6-1 to TRBJ1-1; tentative D call: TRBD1 (6 bases). Germline V gives CDR1 MNHNS, CDR2 SASEGT. This CDR3 region has 14 residues. Trimming removed 6 bases from V and 4 bases from J, with 15 bases in between. CDR3 amino acids: CASSASGGGTEAFF. The CDR3 nucleotides read TGTGCCAGCAGCGCCTCGGGAGGGGGCACTGAAGCTTTCTTT.

V gene TRBV5-1 combines with J gene TRBJ1-1; TRBD1 might be the D (6 bases). Germline CDR1 reads SGHRS; CDR2 reads YFSETQ. The germline V and J ends were trimmed by 7 bases and 3 bases, with 16 bases remaining between them. The CDR3 is 14 residues long. The CDR3 DNA follows: TGCGCCAGCGTTCTGTATACAGGGCACACTGAAGCTTTCTTT. As protein: CASVLYTGHTEAFF.

This clonotype showed up just a few times. The chain recombines TRBV20-1 with TRBJ2-7; maybe TRBD1 (6 bases). Trimming shortened V by 6 bases and J by 3 bases, and 12 bases separated the two germline ends. The CDR3 is made up of 12 amino acids. CDR1 DFQATT and CDR2 SNEGSKA come from the germline V gene (reference sequence). The CDR3 region has the DNA TGCAGTGCGACGGGACAAGACTACGAGCAGTACTTC. Protein sequence: CSATGQDYEQYF.

This clonotype was recorded a few times. The chain uses TRBV2 and TRBJ2-2; 9 positions match TRBD1. Germline CDR1 reads SNHLY; CDR2 reads FYNNEI. This CDR3 is 15 amino acids long. Trimming took 6 bases from V and 1 from J; bases not matched to a gene: 3. The CDR3 sequence: CASSGQGWNTGELFF. CDR3 DNA sequence: TGTGCCAGCAGCGGACAGGGGTGGAACACCGGGGAGCTGTTTTTT.

The V and J genes are TRBV12-3 or TRBV12-4 and TRBJ2-3, with D perhaps being TRBD1 or TRBD2 (5 bases each). Trimming stripped 6 bases from V and 0 bases from J, with 10 bases between. The CDR3 is made up of 14 amino acids. CDR3 in DNA: TGTGCCAGCAGGTGGGGGTCTAGCACAGATACGCAGTATTTT. Translation gives CASRWGSSTDTQYF.

This clonotype was seen more than once but under ten times. The V gene is TRBV29-1, the J gene TRBJ2-5, with 7 bases fitting TRBD1. The length of the CDR3 is 13 residues. The V gene's germline CDR1 is SQVTM and CDR2 ANQGSEA. After removal of 7 bases from V and 5 bases from J, the junction contained 10 bases not matched to a gene. CDR3 nucleotides: TGCAGCGGGGTGGCGACAGGGAGCGAGACCCAGTACTTC. It yields the protein CSGVATGSETQYF.

This sequence joins TRBV14 and TRBJ1-3; a possible D gene is TRBD1 (5 bases). V was trimmed by 4 bases and J by 3 bases, leaving 10 bases between them. Per germline, CDR1 SGHDN and CDR2 FVKESK. The CDR3 length is 14 residues. CDR3 sequence: CASSRDSLGNTIYF. CDR3 sequence (DNA): TGTGCCAGCAGCCGAGACAGCCTTGGAAACACCATATATTTT.

This clonotype was seen a handful of times. The rearrangement uses TRBV29-1 and TRBJ1-2, with TRBD1 identical over 8 bases. The CDR3 covers 14 residues. V was clipped by 0 bases and J by 8 bases; unmatched bases: 8. Germline values: CDR1 SQVTM, CDR2 ANQGSEA. The CDR3 coding sequence is TGCAGCGTTGAAGATCACCAGGGGGCGTTGGGCTACACCTTC. It specifies CSVEDHQGALGYTF. The whole variable domain, remainder taken from reference TRBV29-1 and TRBJ1-2, is SAVISQKPSRDICQRGTSLTIQCQVDSQVTMMFWYRQQPGQSLTLIATANQGSEATYESGFVIDKFPISRPNLTFSTLTVSNMSPEDSSIYLCSVEDHQGALGYTFGSGTRLTVV.

This chain uses TRBV10-3 with TRBJ2-7, with 9 bases fitting TRBD1. Looked up from germline, CDR1 is ENHRY and CDR2 is SYGVKD. The V segment lost 3 bases and the J segment 4 bases; nucleotides outside the gene matches: 16. The CDR3 covers 18 residues. The CDR3 loop reads CAISDLRDREPWLYEQYF. DNA for the CDR3: TGTGCCATCAGTGACCTTAGGGACAGGGAACCTTGGCTATACGAGCAGTACTTC.

The chain has TRBV7-2 and TRBJ2-1; the D is unclear. V was pared by 2 bases and J by 6 bases, with 14 bases between. CDR1 is SGHTA and CDR2 is FQGNSA in the germline V gene. CDR3 length: 15 residues. The CDR3 sequence is CASSLSGPNPNEQFF. DNA of the CDR3: TGTGCCAGCAGCTTATCCGGCCCCAACCCCAATGAGCAGTTCTTC.

The CDR3 sequence is CASRQGSGANEQFF. CDR3 in DNA: TGCGCCAGCAGGCAGGGGTCAGGGGCCAATGAGCAGTTCTTC. The chain couples TRBV5-1 to TRBJ2-1; maybe TRBD1 (6 bases). CDR1 and CDR2 (germline): SGHRS, YFSETQ. Trimming pared 5 bases from V and 6 bases from J, leaving 15 bases between. The CDR3 covers 14 residues.

This clonotype was counted a few times. This chain links TRBV28 with TRBJ1-5, with D possibly matching TRBD1 (5 bases). V shed 3 bases and J shed 1 base, with 10 bases lying between them. The CDR3 runs to 15 residues. Per germline, CDR1 MDHEN and CDR2 SYDVKM. The CDR3 here is CASSFFGGSNQPQHF. The DNA for the CDR3 is TGTGCCAGCAGTTTCTTTGGGGGGAGCAATCAGCCCCAGCATTTT.

In this sample, this clonotype turned up many times. The chain combines TRBV2 with TRBJ1-1, with D unresolved. Germline CDR1 reads SNHLY; CDR2 reads FYNNEI. V was cut by 4 bases and J by 6 bases, with 9 bases left in between. The CDR3 runs to 12 residues. The DNA of the CDR3 is TGTGCCAGCAGTGTATCGGCCCCTGAAGCTTTCTTT. Amino acid sequence: CASSVSAPEAFF.

This clonotype showed up just a few times. The chain couples TRBV5-1 to TRBJ2-1; TRBD1 matches at 12 bases. Losses at the gene ends were 2 bases for V and 8 bases for J; bases not matched to a gene: 14. The CDR3 loop spans 18 amino acids. Germline V CDR1 and CDR2: SGHRS, YFSETQ. CDR3 region: CASSFRQTGTGGEYEQFF. The CDR3 region has the DNA TGCGCCAGCAGCTTTAGGCAGACCGGGACAGGGGGCGAATATGAGCAGTTCTTC.

The genes are TRBV7-9 and TRBJ1-2; the match to TRBD1 covers 9 bases. The germline CDR1 and CDR2 sequences are SEHNR and FQNEAQ (reference sequence). This CDR3 comprises 17 residues. J was trimmed by 3 bases and V by 5 bases; bases with no gene match: 13. CDR3 amino acids: CASSPSISRTGDYGYTF. CDR3 bases: TGTGCCAGCAGCCCTAGTATTTCCCGGACAGGGGACTATGGCTACACCTTC. Full variable domain (outside the CDR3, taken from reference TRBV7-9 and TRBJ1-2): DTGVSQNPRHKITKRGQNVTFRCDPISEHNRLYWYRQTLGQGPEFLTYFQNEAQLEKSRLLSDRFSAERPKGSFSTLEIQRTEQGDSAMYLCASSPSISRTGDYGYTFGSGTRLTVV.

This clonotype turned up a few times. V gene TRBV5-1 combines with J gene TRBJ2-7; either TRBD1 or TRBD2 may fit D (7 bases each). Per germline, CDR1 SGHRS and CDR2 YFSETQ. There are 15 residues in the CDR3. V lost 1 base, J lost 5 bases, and 16 bases lay in between. CDR3 DNA sequence: TGCGCCAGCAGCTTGAATGGGGAGGGGGCCGACGAGCAGTACTTC. This encodes CASSLNGEGADEQYF.

This clonotype occurred many times. The rearrangement uses TRBV28 and TRBJ2-1; 9 nucleotides agree with TRBD2. Germline V gene lookup returns CDR1 MDHEN and CDR2 SYDVKM. The CDR3 is made up of 14 amino acids. Trimming at V came to 2 bases and at J to 7 bases, leaving 3 bases not matched to a gene. CDR3 DNA sequence: TGTGCCAGCAGTTTAGCGGGGGGGGCAAATGAGCAGTTCTTC. It specifies CASSLAGGANEQFF.

This clonotype has a handful of counts. The CDR3 DNA reads as TGTGCCACCCGCCTAGCGGGAGGATACAATGAGCAGTTCTTC. It translates to CATRLAGGYNEQFF. V usage is TRBV10-3 and J usage is TRBJ2-1, with 11 bases lining up with TRBD2. The V gene's germline CDR1 is ENHRY and CDR2 SYGVKD. J lost 4 bases, V lost 10 bases, and 6 bases had no gene match. This CDR3 is 14 amino acids long.

A remark on this clonotype: At one end the junction does not follow the germline gene, possibly because of a read error. V gene TRBV2 combines with J gene TRBJ1-1; 8 nucleotides agree with TRBD1. The germline CDR1 and CDR2 sequences are SNHLY and FYNNEI. This CDR3 has 17 residues. CDR3 sequence (DNA): TGTGCCAGCAGTGAAGCGGGGACAGGTAATATGAACACTGGAGCTTTCTTT. This sequence encodes CASSEAGTGNMNTGAFF.

Note on this clonotype: At one of its ends the junction is not consistent with the germline gene, which may arise from a read error. V and J are TRBV7-3 and TRBJ2-3; no clear D gene. The germline V gene encodes CDR1 SGHTA and CDR2 FQGTGA. The CDR3 totals 14 residues. The CDR3 DNA reads as TGTGACAGCAGCCCGGCAGGCTTCAGGGATACGCAGTATTTT. This translates into CDSSPAGFRDTQYF. The whole variable domain, remainder taken from reference TRBV7-3 and TRBJ2-3, is GAGVSQTPSNKVTEKGKYVELRCDPISGHTALYWYRQSLGQGPEFLIYFQGTGAADDSGLPNDRFFAVRPEGSVSTLKIQRTERGDSAVYLCDSSPAGFRDTQYFGPGTRLTVL.

The chain uses TRBV6-6 and TRBJ2-1; D gene ambiguous. The V end lost 0 bases, the J end lost 5 bases, and 5 bases lay between the germline ends. The CDR3 has 13 residues. Per germline, CDR1 MNHNY and CDR2 SVGAGI (reference sequence). CDR3 sequence: CASSYSQDNEQFF. The CDR3 DNA reads TGTGCCAGCAGTTACTCGCAAGACAATGAGCAGTTCTTC.

The rearrangement uses TRBV10-3 and TRBJ1-5; D is perhaps TRBD1 (6 bases). The germline V gene encodes CDR1 ENHRY and CDR2 SYGVKD. CDR3 length: 15 amino acids. V lost 0 bases and J 7 bases, leaving 13 bases between the germline ends. CDR3 in DNA: TGTGCCATCAGTGAGTCAGTGGGGGCTGGGCAGCCCCAGCATTTT. This translates into CAISESVGAGQPQHF.

In its sample, this clonotype was seen many times. The genes are TRBV5-6 and TRBJ2-1; 8 bases are shared with TRBD2. The CDR3 extends over 16 amino acids. V shed 7 bases, J shed 6 bases, and the junction held 15 bases outside the gene matches. Looked up from germline, CDR1 is SGHDT and CDR2 is YYEEEE. The CDR3 nucleotides are TGTGCCAGCGCCCCCCGGGAATCTAGCGGGCTCAATGAGCAGTTCTTC. Protein sequence: CASAPRESSGLNEQFF.

The chain recombines TRBV20-1 with TRBJ2-3; 13 bases fit TRBD2. Looked up from germline, CDR1 is DFQATT and CDR2 is SNEGSKA (reference sequence). The CDR3 covers 17 residues. Trimming at V came to 2 bases and at J to 5 bases, leaving 10 bases not matched to a gene. CDR3 loop: CSARPLDTSGRGDTQYF. The DNA for the CDR3 is TGCAGTGCTAGACCCCTCGATACTAGCGGGAGGGGAGATACGCAGTATTTT.